Presented here are 27 T cell receptor beta chains from one specimen sequenced in a study of CXCR3-negative and CXCR3-positive naive CD8 T cells. 5' RACE with UMI labels generated the TRB cDNA libraries. TCRdb reanalyzed the 5' RACE reads and collapses them to one entry per CDR3 protein, without DNA. In all, the sample yields 40,000 to 55,000 distinct CDR3 sequences. The sequencing input was naive CXCR3- CD8+ T cells from blood. Subset specified: CD45RO-CCR7+CD27+CD95- naive CD8+ T cells lacking CXCR3 (TNR3-). The receptors derive from a human donor in good health. Some clones in this sample may be carry-over from other donors' samples.

The rearrangement uses TRBV14 and TRBJ2-7; the TRBD1 assignment by TCRdb is unverifiable without DNA. There are 14 residues in the CDR3. Germline CDR1 is SGHDN and CDR2 is FVKESK. CDR3 loop: CASSPPGLGYEQYF.

The chain joins TRBV5-1 to TRBJ2-7. The germline CDR1 and CDR2 sequences are SGHRS and YFSETQ. The CDR3 has 13 residues. The chain's CDR3 is CASSPGGFYEQYF.

This sequence joins TRBV29-1 and TRBJ2-1; lacking DNA, the TRBD2 call made by TCRdb goes unchecked. Germline-derived CDR1 and CDR2 are SQVTM and ANQGSEA. There are 13 residues in the CDR3. The CDR3 region is CSVDGTSVDEQFF.

CDR3 protein: CASSPGLLEQFF. The chain uses TRBV7-9 and TRBJ2-1; the TRBD2 assignment by TCRdb is unverifiable without DNA. Germline CDR1 and CDR2: SEHNR and FQNEAQ (reference sequence). This CDR3 is built from 12 residues.

The V and J genes are TRBV4-2 and TRBJ2-5; the D call from TCRdb, TRBD1, cannot be confirmed without DNA. The length of the CDR3 is 14 residues. Germline values: CDR1 LGHNA, CDR2 YNFKEQ. Here the CDR3 reads CASSSPGYQETQYF.

The chain carries TRBV7-9 and TRBJ1-2. The CDR3 spans 17 residues. Germline values: CDR1 SEHNR, CDR2 FQNEAQ (reference sequence). CDR3 sequence: CASSPIKAHATNYGYTF.

The rearrangement uses TRBV27 and TRBJ2-7; the TCRdb call, TRBD1, lacks DNA for checking. In germline, CDR1 is MNHEY, CDR2 SMNVEV (reference sequence). This CDR3 comprises 16 residues. The CDR3 sequence: CASSRRRDRETYEQYF.

The genes are TRBV12-5 and TRBJ2-7; TCRdb picks TRBD1, but there is no DNA to check that call. The CDR3 spans 15 residues. In germline, CDR1 is LGHNT, CDR2 FRNRAP. The CDR3 here is CASGGWGTGGYEQYF.

The chain is built from TRBV4-3 and TRBJ2-1. This CDR3 contains 16 residues. Germline CDR1 LGHNA, CDR2 YSLEER. CDR3 region: CASSQESLGSYNEQFF.

The V call is TRBV5-6, the J call TRBJ2-7; TCRdb selects TRBD1, and the lack of DNA leaves this call unchecked. The CDR3 covers 13 residues. Germline assignment: CDR1 SGHDT and CDR2 YYEEEE. The CDR3 protein is CASSLGGRYEQYF.

The chain combines TRBV5-5 with TRBJ2-7; TCRdb names TRBD2, which stays unverified in the absence of DNA. Germline assignment: CDR1 SGHKS and CDR2 YYEKEE (reference sequence). The CDR3 runs to 14 residues. The CDR3 loop is CASSLERVTYEQYF.

The rearrangement links TRBV13 to TRBJ2-7. Germline V gene data show CDR1 as PRHDT and CDR2 as FYEKMQ (reference sequence). The CDR3 totals 12 residues. The CDR3 protein is CASSLVHHEQYF.

V gene TRBV4-3 combines with J gene TRBJ2-7; lacking DNA, the TRBD1 call made by TCRdb goes unchecked. This CDR3 spans 13 amino acids. Germline V gene lookup returns CDR1 LGHNA and CDR2 YSLEER. Here the CDR3 reads CASSQDRGHEQYF.

The genes are TRBV29-1 and TRBJ2-1; absent DNA, TCRdb's TRBD2 call cannot be checked. Germline CDR1 and CDR2: SQVTM and ANQGSEA. This CDR3 has 17 amino acids. This CDR3 is CSVEGAKEVLFGNEQFF.

This chain's CDR3 is CASSLNINYEQYF. V usage is TRBV5-1 and J usage is TRBJ2-7. Germline V lookup: CDR1 SGHRS, CDR2 YFSETQ. This CDR3 is 13 amino acids long.

The chain links TRBV9 to TRBJ2-3; TCRdb picks TRBD2, but there is no DNA to check that call. This CDR3 contains 15 residues. Germline loops: CDR1 SGDLS, CDR2 YYNGEE. The CDR3 loop is CASSPTSGIRDTQYF.

The chain has TRBV29-1 and TRBJ1-2; TCRdb's D gene call, TRBD1, goes unchecked for lack of DNA. The CDR3 sequence is 15 residues long. The germline V gene encodes CDR1 SQVTM and CDR2 ANQGSEA. The CDR3 spells CSVEGARGDNYGYTF.

The rearrangement uses TRBV6-1 and TRBJ2-3; the TRBD1 assignment by TCRdb is unverifiable without DNA. This CDR3 region has 15 residues. Germline V gene sequence: CDR1 MNHNS, CDR2 SASEGT. This CDR3 reads CASTSDRGGPDTQYF.

This rearrangement joins TRBV15 to TRBJ2-7. In germline, CDR1 is LNHNV, CDR2 YYDKDF (reference sequence). The CDR3 is 15 amino acids. The CDR3 reads CATSPQTGSAYEQYF.

This chain connects TRBV7-3 to TRBJ2-5; TCRdb returns TRBD1, unconfirmable since there is no DNA. CDR3 length equals 19 residues. Per germline, CDR1 SGHTA and CDR2 FQGTGA. This chain's CDR3 is CASSLTGSGVGGDQETQYF. Full variable domain (rest looked up from reference TRBV7-3 and TRBJ2-5): GAGVSQTPSNKVTEKGKYVELRCDPISGHTALYWYRQSLGQGPEFLIYFQGTGAADDSGLPNDRFFAVRPEGSVSTLKIQRTERGDSAVYLCASSLTGSGVGGDQETQYFGPGTRLLVL.

V gene TRBV6-4 combines with J gene TRBJ2-1. Germline lookup yields CDR1 MRHNA and CDR2 SNTAGT. The length of the CDR3 is 13 residues. CDR3 amino acids: CASSLDSNNEQFF.

This sequence joins TRBV12-3 or TRBV12-4 and TRBJ2-7; TCRdb designates TRBD1, a call that cannot be tested without DNA. The CDR3 contains 12 residues. The chain's CDR3 is CASSPGIYEQYF.

The chain combines TRBV20-1 with TRBJ2-1; no DNA is available, so the TRBD2 call from TCRdb remains unchecked. The CDR3 extends over 20 amino acids. Germline V gene sequence: CDR1 DFQATT, CDR2 SNEGSKA (reference sequence). The CDR3 loop is CSARGVGLAGGFSSYNEQFF.

The chain combines TRBV29-1 with TRBJ2-3; TCRdb outputs TRBD2, but without DNA this stays unchecked. The germline V gene encodes CDR1 SQVTM and CDR2 ANQGSEA. CDR3 length equals 13 residues. CDR3 amino acids: CSVERRETDTQYF.

The chain links TRBV11-2 to TRBJ1-1; there is no DNA to check the TCRdb D call of TRBD1. Germline V gives CDR1 SGHAT, CDR2 FQNNGV. The CDR3 sequence is 13 residues long. Here the CDR3 reads CASSTGTAIEAFF.

The V gene is TRBV6-6, the J gene TRBJ2-7; the TRBD2 assignment by TCRdb is unverifiable without DNA. The CDR3 runs 13 residues. The germline gives CDR1 MNHNY, CDR2 SVGAGI (reference sequence). CDR3 sequence: CASGLADPNEQYF.

The V call is TRBV11-1, the J call TRBJ2-2; TCRdb's D call of TRBD1 is untestable without DNA. Germline CDR1 SGHAT, CDR2 FQDESV (reference sequence). CDR3 length: 18 residues. The CDR3 here is CASSFLIGTDANTGELFF.